Below, 32 T cell receptor beta chains from the same sample are listed, as sequenced in a study of cytomegalovirus exposure and HLA in healthy donors. PCR involved 60 Vbeta and 13 Jbeta primers. TCRdb's table, derived via immunoSEQ multiplex PCR, lists solely in-frame clones and lacks some. This listing includes under 130,000 clones. Sequenced material: PBMCs. These receptors were obtained from a man aged 50 or older in good health and CMV-seronegative.

CDR3 sequence reads: CASSFDRGNTEAFF. The CDR3 coding sequence is TGCGCCAGCAGCTTCGACAGGGGGAACACTGAAGCTTTCTTT. This chain connects TRBV5-1 to TRBJ1-1; TRBD1 matches at 8 bases. CDR1 and CDR2 from the germline V gene are SGHRS and YFSETQ. V was clipped by 2 bases and J by 1 base; unmatched bases: 1. The CDR3 has 14 residues.

The chain links TRBV19 to TRBJ2-5; 10 nucleotides line up with TRBD1. The CDR3 consists of 15 residues. Looked up from germline, CDR1 is LNHDA and CDR2 is SQIVND (reference sequence). With 4 bases clipped from V and 4 bases from J, the junction kept 6 bases outside the gene matches. The CDR3 protein is CASSTGTGVLETQYF. The CDR3 region has the DNA TGTGCCAGTAGTACGGGGACAGGGGTTTTAGAGACCCAGTACTTC. Full variable domain (outside the CDR3, taken from reference TRBV19 and TRBJ2-5): DGGITQSPKYLFRKEGQNVTLSCEQNLNHDAMYWYRQDPGQGLRLIYYSQIVNDFQKGDIAEGYSVSREKKESFPLTVTSAQKNPTAFYLCASSTGTGVLETQYFGPGTRLLVL.

CDR3 protein: CASSHPSGRPSTDTQYF. CDR3 in DNA: TGCGCCAGCAGCCATCCGAGCGGGAGGCCCAGCACAGATACGCAGTATTTT. The rearrangement joins TRBV4-1 to TRBJ2-3; 9 bases agree with TRBD2. J lost 0 bases, V lost 3 bases, and 7 bases had no gene match. The germline gives CDR1 MGHRA, CDR2 YSYEKL. This CDR3 region has 17 residues.

The rearrangement links TRBV7-2 to TRBJ2-2, with D perhaps TRBD2 (5 bases). CDR1 and CDR2 (germline): SGHTA, FQGNSA. CDR3 length: 15 amino acids. The V end was cut by 1 base, the J end by 6 bases, with 12 bases between. CDR3 protein: CASSLGGPSSGELFF. The CDR3 nucleotides read TGTGCCAGCAGCTTAGGCGGGCCTAGCTCCGGGGAGCTGTTTTTT.

The V gene is TRBV7-9, the J gene TRBJ1-2; D ambiguous. The V and J ends lost 2 bases and 8 bases respectively, with 24 bases between them. The germline CDR1 and CDR2 sequences are SEHNR and FQNEAQ (reference sequence). The CDR3 loop spans 17 amino acids. DNA for the CDR3: TGTGCCAGCAGCTTATCCCCTACGGGTAGGGCCCCGGGGGGCTACACCTTC. Translated, it gives CASSLSPTGRAPGGYTF.

The chain links TRBV5-8 to TRBJ1-5, with 8 bases that match TRBD1. Germline V CDR1 and CDR2: SGHTS, YDEGEE. The junction had 7 bases not matched to a gene; V was cut back by 0 bases and J by 2 bases. This CDR3 spans 17 amino acids. The CDR3 bases are TGTGCCAGCAGCTTGGCGTCTCGGGGACAGGGCAATCAGCCCCAGCATTTT. It yields the protein CASSLASRGQGNQPQHF.

The J gene is TRBJ1-1, the V gene TRBV18; D remains ambiguous. The CDR3 runs 15 residues. CDR1 is KGHSH and CDR2 is LQKENI in the germline V gene. V shed 1 base and J shed 4 bases, with 13 bases lying between them. Here the CDR3 DNA reads TGTGCCAGCTCACCACAGCCCCAAGGAGGCACTGAAGCTTTCTTT. Protein: CASSPQPQGGTEAFF.

The chain is built from TRBV5-1 and TRBJ2-1, with D unresolved. The V end lost 2 bases, the J end lost 0 bases, and 6 bases lay between the germline ends. The CDR3 length is 14 residues. Germline CDR1 is SGHRS and CDR2 is YFSETQ. CDR3 bases: TGCGCCAGCAGCTTCGCCAGCTCCTACAATGAGCAGTTCTTC. Protein product: CASSFASSYNEQFF.

The chain employs TRBV5-4 and TRBJ1-2; a weak D match, TRBD1 (5 bases). Germline CDR1 SGHNT, CDR2 YYREEE (reference sequence). CDR3 length: 14 residues. The ends were cut back, 4 bases at V and 4 bases at J, with 14 bases in the middle. The CDR3 DNA reads as TGTGCCAGCAGCCACAGCGGGGCCAGCTATGGCTACACCTTC. Amino acids: CASSHSGASYGYTF.

This chain connects TRBV5-1 to TRBJ2-3, with 7 bases identical to TRBD1. This CDR3 is built from 14 residues. The germline V gene has CDR1 SGHRS and CDR2 YFSETQ. J lost 2 bases, V lost 4 bases, and 4 bases had no gene match. CDR3 in DNA: TGCGCCAGCAGCCCAGACAGGGCCACAGATACGCAGTATTTT. Its translation: CASSPDRATDTQYF.

V and J are TRBV5-6 and TRBJ1-1; 7 bases align to TRBD1. This CDR3 is 15 amino acids long. CDR1 is SGHDT, CDR2 YYEEEE, per germline. V lost 5 bases, J lost 1 base, and 8 bases stayed unmatched. CDR3: CASRSWDSPNTEAFF. Here the CDR3 DNA reads TGTGCCAGCAGGTCTTGGGACAGTCCGAACACTGAAGCTTTCTTT.

The V and J genes are TRBV29-1 and TRBJ2-3; 12 nucleotides agree with TRBD2. V trimming: 4 bases; J trimming: 4 bases; junction bases outside the gene matches: 9. Germline-derived CDR1 and CDR2 are SQVTM and ANQGSEA. This CDR3 contains 16 residues. The CDR3 nucleotides are TGCAGCGTTGGAACCTCTAGCGGGAGGGCCGCAGATACGCAGTATTTT. Amino acids: CSVGTSSGRAADTQYF.

The genes are TRBV2 and TRBJ1-2; the match to TRBD1 covers 7 bases. The germline CDR1 and CDR2 sequences are SNHLY and FYNNEI. With 6 bases clipped from V and 6 bases from J, the junction kept 7 bases outside the gene matches. The CDR3 has 13 amino acids. The chain's CDR3 is CASRNDREHGYTF. The CDR3 region has the DNA TGTGCCAGCAGGAATGACAGGGAGCATGGCTACACCTTC.

V is TRBV7-8 and J is TRBJ2-1; D is ambiguous. The CDR3 length is 14 residues. V was cut by 5 bases and J by 9 bases, with 17 bases left in between. Germline CDR1 and CDR2: SGHVS and FQNEAQ. CDR3 coding DNA: TGTGCCAGCAGCCCAGATGAGGTAGAGAGTGAGCAGTTCTTC. Protein sequence: CASSPDEVESEQFF.

The chain employs TRBV4-3 and TRBJ1-2; 7 bases agree with TRBD1. The V gene end was trimmed by 4 bases and the J gene end by 4 bases; junction bases not matched to a gene: 6. The CDR3 is made up of 14 amino acids. Germline V gives CDR1 LGHNA, CDR2 YSLEER. CDR3 DNA sequence: TGCGCCAGCAGCCGACAGGGTAGTGGCTATGGCTACACCTTC. This sequence encodes CASSRQGSGYGYTF.

The rearrangement links TRBV7-4 to TRBJ2-5; 8 bases match TRBD1. Judging by the DNA end, TRBJ2-7 fits better; the J call may be wrong. The germline V gene encodes CDR1 SGHVT and CDR2 SQSDAQ. The CDR3 contains 15 residues. The CDR3 sequence: CASSFGTGVPYEQYF. The CDR3 DNA sequence: TGTGCCAGCAGCTTTGGGACAGGAGTCCCCTACGAGCAGTACTTC.

V usage is TRBV5-8 and J usage is TRBJ1-1, with no clear D. Germline loops: CDR1 SGHTS, CDR2 YDEGEE. V shed 4 bases and J shed 3 bases, with 13 bases lying between them. The CDR3 contains 14 residues. CDR3 loop: CASSPPPADTEAFF. The CDR3 nucleotides are TGTGCCAGCAGCCCGCCCCCGGCGGACACTGAAGCTTTCTTT.

The chain couples TRBV6-6 to TRBJ2-7; the match to TRBD1 covers 7 bases. CDR3 size: 15 residues. Germline trimming cut 5 bases from V and 2 bases from J; bases unmatched to any gene: 9. From germline, CDR1 is MNHNY and CDR2 SVGAGI (reference sequence). The CDR3 loop is CASSRTQGNTYEQYF. CDR3 bases: TGTGCCAGCAGTAGAACACAGGGGAACACCTACGAGCAGTACTTC.

The CDR3 bases are TGCGCCAGCAGCTTGGGTTTAGCGGGGGGCGCGGAGACCCAGTACTTC. Protein sequence: CASSLGLAGGAETQYF. V is TRBV5-1 and J is TRBJ2-5, with 10 bases lining up with TRBD2. The V segment lost 0 bases and the J segment 5 bases; nucleotides outside the gene matches: 7. Germline V gene data show CDR1 as SGHRS and CDR2 as YFSETQ. The CDR3 runs to 16 residues.

The chain has TRBV14 and TRBJ1-1, with 7 bases aligning to TRBD1. V shed 4 bases and J 8 bases; nucleotides not matched to a gene: 13. Germline V lookup: CDR1 SGHDN, CDR2 FVKESK. The CDR3 is 15 amino acids. CDR3 in DNA: TGTGCCAGCAGCCTCCGAGACAGGGTCGATTCGGAAGCTTTCTTT. It specifies CASSLRDRVDSEAFF.

This chain joins TRBV4-2 and TRBJ2-5; maybe TRBD1 (6 bases). The V gene's germline CDR1 is LGHNA and CDR2 YNFKEQ. This CDR3 contains 15 residues. The V end was cut by 0 bases, the J end by 5 bases, with 13 bases between. CDR3 loop: CASSQDRQDRETQYF. CDR3 DNA sequence: TGTGCCAGCAGCCAAGACCGACAGGATAGGGAGACCCAGTACTTC.

The chain has TRBV12-5 and TRBJ2-1; 9 bases agree with TRBD2. This CDR3 region has 19 residues. V gave up 2 bases and J gave up 7 bases; unmatched junction bases: 18. Germline loops: CDR1 LGHNT, CDR2 FRNRAP. CDR3 nucleotide sequence: TGTGCTAGTGGTTTGTTCAGTCCCGGGACTAGCTTGTATGAGAATGAGCAGTTCTTC. Translating it yields CASGLFSPGTSLYENEQFF.

This CDR3 reads CATGLVRGNTEAFF. The CDR3 DNA reads as TGTGCCACCGGACTGGTCCGTGGGAACACTGAAGCTTTCTTT. The rearrangement joins TRBV7-2 to TRBJ1-1; D remains unclear. The germline gives CDR1 SGHTA, CDR2 FQGNSA. V shed 10 bases and J shed 1 base, with 16 bases lying between them. The CDR3 consists of 14 residues.

J is TRBJ2-7 and V is TRBV7-2; 11 nucleotides align to TRBD1. V was clipped by 5 bases and J by 4 bases; unmatched bases: 4. Germline CDR1 and CDR2: SGHTA and FQGNSA. The CDR3 length is 14 residues. The CDR3 protein is CASSVGTGGYEQYF. CDR3 nucleotides: TGTGCCAGCAGCGTGGGGACAGGGGGTTACGAGCAGTACTTC.

V and J are TRBV9 and TRBJ2-2; D is undetermined. The ends were cut back, 2 bases at V and 7 bases at J, with 6 bases in the middle. In germline, CDR1 is SGDLS, CDR2 YYNGEE. CDR3 length: 12 residues. CDR3 DNA: TGTGCCAGCAGCGTCCGAGGCGGGGAGCTGTTTTTT. Its translation is CASSVRGGELFF.

The genes are TRBV6-1 and TRBJ2-7; TRBD1 aligns across 7 bases. CDR1 MNHNS and CDR2 SASEGT come from the germline V gene. The CDR3 runs 17 residues. V trimming: 2 bases; J trimming: 3 bases; junction bases outside the gene matches: 13. The CDR3: CASSERVRQGVVYEQYF. CDR3 coding DNA: TGTGCCAGCAGTGAAAGGGTAAGACAGGGAGTAGTCTACGAGCAGTACTTC.

The chain is built from TRBV7-9 and TRBJ1-2; 7 bases fit TRBD1. The CDR3 contains 13 residues. V shed 5 bases and J 8 bases; nucleotides not matched to a gene: 8. Germline V gene data show CDR1 as SEHNR and CDR2 as FQNEAQ (reference sequence). Written as DNA, the CDR3 is TGTGCCAGCAGCCAAGGACAGGCCGGGGGCTACACCTTC. Its translation: CASSQGQAGGYTF.

This chain connects TRBV5-5 to TRBJ1-6, with D unclear. From germline, CDR1 is SGHKS and CDR2 YYEKEE (reference sequence). The ends were cut back, 2 bases at V and 12 bases at J, with 6 bases in the middle. The CDR3 length is 11 residues. The CDR3 DNA sequence: TGTGCCAGCAGCTTCAACGGACCCCTCCACTTT. Its translation is CASSFNGPLHF.

The rearrangement joins TRBV19 to TRBJ2-3; 12 nucleotides align to TRBD2. The V gene end was trimmed by 1 base and the J gene end by 3 bases; junction bases not matched to a gene: 14. Germline values: CDR1 LNHDA, CDR2 SQIVND (reference sequence). This CDR3 comprises 20 residues. The CDR3 DNA is TGTGCCAGTAGTATAGGAGGGTGGGGGCCGACTAGCGGGAGTACAGATACGCAGTATTTT. Protein sequence: CASSIGGWGPTSGSTDTQYF.

The genes are TRBV6-1 and TRBJ2-1; TRBD1 might be the D (5 bases). Trimming shortened V by 3 bases and J by 7 bases, and 13 bases separated the two germline ends. This CDR3 is 14 amino acids long. Germline V CDR1 and CDR2: MNHNS, SASEGT. CDR3 nucleotides: TGTGCCAGCAGTGAGGGTGGGGCGAGGAATGAGCAGTTCTTC. It is translated as CASSEGGARNEQFF.

The chain joins TRBV15 to TRBJ1-2; D not certain. The germline V gene encodes CDR1 LNHNV and CDR2 YYDKDF (reference sequence). The CDR3 has 13 amino acids. Trimming left V 1 base short and J 2 bases short, with 5 bases between. In nucleotides, the CDR3 is TGTGCCACCAGCAGAGCCGTGAACTATGGCTACACCTTC. It is translated as CATSRAVNYGYTF. The full variable domain, in which reference TRBV15 and TRBJ1-2 provide the parts outside the CDR3, is DAMVIQNPRYQVTQFGKPVTLSCSQTLNHNVMYWYQQKSSQAPKLLFHYYDKDFNNEADTPDNFQSRRPNTSFCFLDIRSPGLGDTAMYLCATSRAVNYGYTFGSGTRLTVV.

The J gene is TRBJ2-1, the V gene TRBV5-6; possibly TRBD2 for D (5 bases). This CDR3 contains 16 residues. V was clipped by 0 bases and J by 1 base, with 11 bases between them. Germline assignment: CDR1 SGHDT and CDR2 YYEEEE. In DNA form, the CDR3 reads TGTGCCAGCAGCTTGGAGGAGGTCGGGTCCTACAATGAGCAGTTCTTC. It codes for CASSLEEVGSYNEQFF.